This T cell receptor beta chain was observed in a study of blood T cells in healthy people across ages. This clonotype was recorded at least ten times. A second PCR, run for roughly 7 to 12 cycles, used a sample-barcoded 5' primer plus a J-beta primer mix. MiXCR was run by TCRdb on the 5' RACE reads, yielding one entry per CDR3 protein. The sample records just under 900,000 distinct CDR3 sequences, roughly 26% being singletons. V was trimmed by 3 bases and J by 0 bases, leaving 10 bases between them. The CDR3 spans 15 residues. CDR1 is KGHSH and CDR2 is LQKENI in the germline V gene. V is TRBV18 and J is TRBJ2-3; D unclear. The receptor's source is a woman aged 80 or older in good health. The sequenced material came from blood. CDR3 residues: CASSPVRTSTDTQYF. CDR3 DNA sequence: TGTGCCAGCTCACCCGTGAGAACTAGCACAGATACGCAGTATTTT.